One and the same sample provided the 14 T cell receptor beta chains below, sequenced in a study of CD8+ T cells in alopecia areata. Alopecia areata patients provided lesional scalp punch biopsies and peripheral blood. As the sequencing template, cDNA was produced by extracting RNA and reverse transcribing it. Assay used: immunoSEQ multiplex PCR; TCRdb lists only in-frame clones, some missing. The sample contains roughly 11,000 clones, over 55% of which appear only once. The sequencing input was skin. Source of these receptors: a human donor with alopecia areata.

The gene calls are TRBV7-8 and TRBJ2-5, with D unresolved. Trimming took 3 bases from V and 5 from J, leaving 10 bases between them. The CDR3 totals 13 residues. The germline gives CDR1 SGHVS, CDR2 FQNEAQ. The CDR3 DNA sequence: TGTGCCAGCAGCTTGGGAACACAGGAGACCCAGTACTTC. Encoded protein: CASSLGTQETQYF.

In this sample, this clone turned up a few times. This sequence joins TRBV6-5 and TRBJ2-3; weak D call: TRBD2 (6 bases). Germline V CDR1 and CDR2: MNHEY, SVGAGI. The CDR3 extends over 13 amino acids. The V and J ends lost 0 bases and 5 bases respectively, with 6 bases between them. CDR3 protein: CASSYSSGDTQYF. The CDR3 coding sequence is TGTGCCAGCAGTTACTCTAGCGGAGATACGCAGTATTTT.

The chain carries TRBV7-8 and TRBJ2-7; 12 positions agree with TRBD1. With V trimmed by 5 bases and J by 0 bases, 11 bases remained unmatched. Germline V gene sequence: CDR1 SGHVS, CDR2 FQNEAQ. This CDR3 comprises 18 residues. DNA of the CDR3: TGTGCCAGCAGCAAAGGGGACAGGGGGCCCAAGCACTCCTACGAGCAGTACTTC. Protein product: CASSKGDRGPKHSYEQYF.

The gene calls are TRBV9 and TRBJ1-4; D uncertain. In germline, CDR1 is SGDLS, CDR2 YYNGEE. The V end lost 0 bases, the J end lost 5 bases, and 8 bases lay between the germline ends. The length of the CDR3 is 14 residues. DNA for the CDR3: TGTGCCAGCAGCGTAGCGGCCTGGAATGAAAAACTGTTTTTT. Translating it yields CASSVAAWNEKLFF.

The chain combines TRBV6-6 with TRBJ1-1; possibly TRBD1 for D (6 bases). The CDR3 is made up of 16 amino acids. Trimming took off 5 bases at V and 6 bases at J, with 22 bases between the two ends. The germline V gene encodes CDR1 MNHNY and CDR2 SVGAGI (reference sequence). The CDR3 loop is CASSAQQGRGGPEAFF. As DNA, the CDR3 is TGTGCCAGCAGTGCGCAACAGGGTCGGGGGGGACCTGAAGCTTTCTTT.

The chain joins TRBV2 to TRBJ1-4, with TRBD1 matching over 7 bases. Germline CDR1 is SNHLY and CDR2 is FYNNEI. Trimming cost V 3 bases and J 6 bases; bases outside gene matches: 4. This CDR3 region has 14 residues. Here the CDR3 DNA reads TGTGCCAGCAGTGATGTAGGGGGCTATGAAAAACTGTTTTTT. It yields the protein CASSDVGGYEKLFF. Full variable domain (outside the CDR3, taken from reference TRBV2 and TRBJ1-4): EPEVTQTPSHQVTQMGQEVILRCVPISNHLYFYWYRQILGQKVEFLVSFYNNEISEKSEIFDDQFSVERPDGSNFTLKIRSTKLEDSAMYFCASSDVGGYEKLFFGSGTQLSVL.

The chain employs TRBV30 and TRBJ1-5; 7 nucleotides line up with TRBD1. Germline lookup yields CDR1 GTSNPN and CDR2 SVGIG (reference sequence). Unmatched junction bases numbered 2, after V lost 1 base and J lost 2 bases. The CDR3 loop spans 14 amino acids. CDR3 nucleotide sequence: TGTGCCTGGAGTGCCACAGGGGGCAATCAGCCCCAGCATTTT. This encodes CAWSATGGNQPQHF.

The chain joins TRBV5-5 to TRBJ2-7, with 11 bases identical to TRBD1. Germline assignment: CDR1 SGHKS and CDR2 YYEKEE (reference sequence). Losses at the gene ends were 4 bases for V and 3 bases for J; bases not matched to a gene: 3. CDR3 length: 14 amino acids. CDR3 DNA sequence: TGTGCCAGCAGCCCCGGGACAGGGGGCTACGAGCAGTACTTC. It translates to CASSPGTGGYEQYF.

The chain combines TRBV7-9 with TRBJ2-4; 7 bases line up with TRBD1. The CDR3 contains 15 residues. V lost 3 bases and J lost 10; bases outside the gene matches: 12. Germline assignment: CDR1 SEHNR and CDR2 FQNEAQ (reference sequence). The CDR3 is CASSFAGTAKGIQYF. In nucleotides, the CDR3 is TGTGCCAGCAGCTTCGCCGGGACAGCGAAGGGGATTCAGTACTTC.

J is TRBJ1-2 and V is TRBV6-5, with D perhaps TRBD1 (6 bases). Germline V lookup: CDR1 MNHEY, CDR2 SVGAGI. The CDR3 is 12 amino acids. Trimming removed 7 bases at V and 4 bases at J, with 10 bases between. CDR3: CASTQGFYGYTF. DNA for the CDR3: TGTGCCAGCACCCAGGGGTTCTATGGCTACACCTTC.

The chain combines TRBV28 with TRBJ1-4; TRBD1 is a possible D gene (6 bases). This CDR3 is 13 amino acids long. V lost 8 bases and J lost 4, with 11 bases in between. CDR1 is MDHEN, CDR2 SYDVKM, per germline. The CDR3 spells CASEDSHNEKLFF. In nucleotides, the CDR3 is TGTGCCAGCGAGGACAGCCATAATGAAAAACTGTTTTTT. Full variable domain (rest looked up from reference TRBV28 and TRBJ1-4): DVKVTQSSRYLVKRTGEKVFLECVQDMDHENMFWYRQDPGLGLRLIYFSYDVKMKEKGDIPEGYSVSREKKERFSLILESASTNQTSMYLCASEDSHNEKLFFGSGTQLSVL.

V and J are TRBV5-1 and TRBJ2-3; D assignment may be TRBD1 or TRBD2 (5 bases each). CDR1 and CDR2 (germline): SGHRS, YFSETQ. V lost 7 bases and J lost 2, with 14 bases in between. The CDR3 has 14 residues. CDR3 nucleotides: TGCGCCAGCGGCCGGGACCGTTTCACAGATACGCAGTATTTT. Translated, it gives CASGRDRFTDTQYF. Full variable domain (rest looked up from reference TRBV5-1 and TRBJ2-3): KAGVTQTPRYLIKTRGQQVTLSCSPISGHRSVSWYQQTPGQGLQFLFEYFSETQRNKGNFPGRFSGRQFSNSRSEMNVSTLELGDSALYLCASGRDRFTDTQYFGPGTRLTVL.

The V gene is TRBV7-9, the J gene TRBJ2-7; tentative D call: TRBD2 (6 bases). Germline CDR1 reads SEHNR; CDR2 reads FQNEAQ (reference sequence). This CDR3 has 12 residues. Trimming stripped 6 bases from V and 5 bases from J, with 11 bases between. The CDR3, as DNA: TGTGCCAGCAGAATCAGGGAGGACGAGCAGTACTTC. Translation: CASRIREDEQYF. Variable domain in full (rest from reference TRBV7-9 and TRBJ2-7): DTGVSQNPRHKITKRGQNVTFRCDPISEHNRLYWYRQTLGQGPEFLTYFQNEAQLEKSRLLSDRFSAERPKGSFSTLEIQRTEQGDSAMYLCASRIREDEQYFGPGTRLTVT.

The CDR3 region has the DNA TGTGCCAGCAGCTTGTACTCGGGCAGCTCCTACAATGAGCAGTTCTTC. Amino acid sequence: CASSLYSGSSYNEQFF. The chain has TRBV5-6 and TRBJ2-1, with D unclear. CDR3 size: 16 residues. Germline V lookup: CDR1 SGHDT, CDR2 YYEEEE. V gave up 1 base and J gave up 0 bases, with 11 bases separating them. Variable domain in full (rest from reference TRBV5-6 and TRBJ2-1): DAGVTQSPTHLIKTRGQQVTLRCSPKSGHDTVSWYQQALGQGPQFIFQYYEEEERQRGNFPDRFSGHQFPNYSSELNVNALLLGDSALYLCASSLYSGSSYNEQFFGPGTRLTVL.